One sample yielded the 12 T cell receptor beta chains listed below, sequenced in a study of T cell repertoires in cytomegalovirus infection. TCRdb recomputed calls from the reads with MiXCR, one row per CDR3 protein. The sample holds about 530,000 distinct CDR3 sequences, 26% seen once. Sequenced input: PBMCs. The receptors derive from a human donor in good health (CMV status not recorded). Some clones in this sample may be carry-over from other donors' samples.

In this sample, this clonotype turned up a few times. The CDR3 DNA sequence: TGTGCTACTGGGACAGGGGGCGTAGAGACCCAGTACTTC. This gives the protein CATGTGGVETQYF. The rearrangement uses TRBV12-5 and TRBJ2-5; 12 nucleotides align to TRBD1. Germline-derived CDR1 and CDR2 are LGHNT and FRNRAP. The CDR3 has 13 residues. The V gene end was trimmed by 10 bases and the J gene end by 4 bases; junction bases not matched to a gene: 4.

The chain recombines TRBV18 with TRBJ2-3; TRBD1 might be the D (6 bases). Germline CDR1 and CDR2: KGHSH and LQKENI. V shed 3 bases and J shed 4 bases, with 14 bases lying between them. The CDR3 has 15 residues. The CDR3 DNA follows: TGTGCCAGCTCACCTTGGGGCAGGGGCCCAGATACGCAGTATTTT. Translation: CASSPWGRGPDTQYF.

CDR3 DNA sequence: TGTGCCAGCAGTTACTCAGGGGGTACTACAATGAAGCAGTTCTTC. Its translation: CASSYSGGTTMKQFF. The J gene is TRBJ2-1, the V gene TRBV6-2 or TRBV6-3, with a tentative D call TRBD1 (6 bases). The CDR3 is 15 residues long. The germline gives CDR1 MNHEY, CDR2 SVGEGT. Trimming stripped 0 bases from V and 11 bases from J, with 17 bases between.

This clonotype was picked up many times. The J gene is TRBJ1-1, the V gene TRBV7-8; D is possibly TRBD1 (6 bases). The germline V gene encodes CDR1 SGHVS and CDR2 FQNEAQ. This CDR3 contains 14 residues. V was pared by 3 bases and J by 0 bases, with 8 bases between. This CDR3 reads CASSFQGLNTEAFF. The CDR3 DNA reads as TGTGCCAGCAGCTTCCAGGGGTTGAACACTGAAGCTTTCTTT.

Many counts were recorded for this clonotype. V and J are TRBV6-1 and TRBJ1-5; no definite D call. Germline V gene lookup returns CDR1 MNHNS and CDR2 SASEGT. Between the trimmed V and J ends, which lost 10 bases and 5 bases, there was a span of 6 bases. This CDR3 contains 10 residues. The CDR3 DNA sequence: TGTGCCACCGATTATCAGCCCCAGCATTTT. It translates to CATDYQPQHF.

This chain joins TRBV5-5 and TRBJ1-1; 10 bases are a match to TRBD1. The junction had 0 bases not matched to a gene; V was cut back by 4 bases and J by 3 bases. The CDR3 runs 13 residues. In germline, CDR1 is SGHKS, CDR2 YYEKEE (reference sequence). Here the CDR3 reads CASSGQGDTEAFF. Written as DNA, the CDR3 is TGTGCCAGCAGCGGACAGGGGGACACTGAAGCTTTCTTT.

This clonotype was counted many times. The chain has TRBV7-2 and TRBJ2-7; D gene unclear. Germline lookup yields CDR1 SGHTA and CDR2 FQGNSA. Trimming shortened V by 8 bases and J by 3 bases, and 8 bases separated the two germline ends. CDR3 length equals 11 residues. The CDR3, as DNA: TGTGCCAGCGGTAAAGACTACGAGCAGTACTTC. Residues: CASGKDYEQYF.

The chain employs TRBV6-5 and TRBJ2-3; 10 bases agree with TRBD2. With V trimmed by 2 bases and J by 3 bases, 2 bases remained unmatched. From germline, CDR1 is MNHEY and CDR2 SVGAGI. CDR3 length: 15 residues. The CDR3 coding sequence is TGTGCCAGCAGTTACCTAGCGGGAGTTACAGATACGCAGTATTTT. This encodes CASSYLAGVTDTQYF.

The V gene is TRBV12-3 or TRBV12-4, the J gene TRBJ2-2; tentative D call: TRBD1 (6 bases). The CDR3 length is 15 residues. Deletions cut 7 bases from V and 7 bases from J, with 19 bases between. The CDR3: CASTLGAGLIGELFF. The CDR3 region has the DNA TGTGCCAGCACCTTGGGGGCAGGGCTTATCGGGGAGCTGTTTTTT.

This clonotype has only a few counts. The gene calls are TRBV7-6 and TRBJ1-1; the D gene is possibly TRBD1 (5 bases). V was cut by 6 bases and J by 1 base, with 18 bases left in between. The CDR3 sequence is 16 residues long. Per germline, CDR1 SGHVS and CDR2 FNYEAQ. The CDR3 is CASRPNMGRTNTEAFF. CDR3 bases: TGTGCCAGCAGACCGAACATGGGACGGACGAACACTGAAGCTTTCTTT. The full variable domain, its missing parts supplied by reference TRBV7-6 and TRBJ1-1, is GAGVSQSPRYKVTKRGQDVALRCDPISGHVSLYWYRQALGQGPEFLTYFNYEAQQDKSGLPNDRFSAERPEGSISTLTIQRTEQRDSAMYRCASRPNMGRTNTEAFFGQGTRLTVV.

This clonotype was seen more than once but under ten times. J is TRBJ1-5 and V is TRBV12-3 or TRBV12-4, with D possibly matching TRBD1 (5 bases). This CDR3 comprises 16 residues. Trimming shortened V by 4 bases and J by 0 bases, and 13 bases separated the two germline ends. The CDR3 spells CASSSPDRYSNQPQHF. CDR3 coding DNA: TGTGCCAGCAGTTCCCCTGACAGATATAGCAATCAGCCCCAGCATTTT.

This clonotype was counted ten times or more. The gene calls are TRBV7-8 and TRBJ2-5; D gene uncertain. The length of the CDR3 is 14 residues. Germline V gives CDR1 SGHVS, CDR2 FQNEAQ. Trimming pared 1 base from V and 5 bases from J, leaving 11 bases between. The CDR3 DNA reads as TGTGCCAGCAGCTTAGTGGCGGCCCGCGAGACCCAGTACTTC. It translates to CASSLVAARETQYF.